These T cell receptor beta chains were read from a single sample in a study of blood T cells in healthy people across ages. MiXCR, run by TCRdb on the 5' RACE reads, gives a single entry per CDR3 protein. The repertoire holds roughly 2 million distinct CDR3 sequences, 49% seen once, with less than 2.5% in the top ten. The specimen sequenced was blood. The receptors were gathered from a woman between 35 and 50 years old in good health. Each CDR3 is given with its conserved first and last residue. Each record gives: clone size, J gene, V gene, D gene, CDR3 DNA, CDR3 protein. A D gene is named only where the DNA matches it firmly. Only part of the rows carry a size: once, few, many, or a class if the clone is expanded.

. | TRBJ2-7 | TRBV6-1 | . | TGTGCCAGCAGTGACGACGGGGGACACCTGTACGAGCAGTACTTC | CASSDDGGHLYEQYF
. | TRBJ2-1 | TRBV10-3 | . | TGTGCCATCAGTGATGACAGTATTCCTTACAATGAGCAGTTCTTC | CAISDDSIPYNEQFF
. | TRBJ1-1 | TRBV6-6 | TRBD1 | TGTGCCAGCAGTCCGGAACAGGGGGCATCTGAAGCTTTCTTT | CASSPEQGASEAFF
. | TRBJ1-6 | TRBV6-8 | TRBD1 | TGTGCCAGCAGCCCAGGGACAGGGAAAGGAAATTCACCCCTCCACTTT | CASSPGTGKGNSPLHF
few | TRBJ1-2 | TRBV29-1 | . | TGCAGCGTTGTCGGGCGGGCGGCTGCTAACTATGGCTACACCTTC | CSVVGRAAANYGYTF
. | TRBJ1-6 | TRBV20-1 | . | TGCAGTGCTAAAGACCTAAATAGGGCCCGCTCCTATAATTCACCCCTCCACTTT | CSAKDLNRARSYNSPLHF
once | TRBJ2-5 | TRBV15 | TRBD1 | TGTACCACCAGCAGGGCCGGACAGGGCCAAGAGACCCAGTACTTC | CTTSRAGQGQETQYF
. | TRBJ2-5 | TRBV12-3/TRBV12-4 | . | TGTGCCCGCAGTGTTGGGGTTCGGGAGACCCAGTACTTC | CARSVGVRETQYF
. | TRBJ2-7 | TRBV6-5 | . | TGTGCCAGCAAGGGTCGTCAGGGGATCTACGAGCAGTACTTC | CASKGRQGIYEQYF
few | TRBJ1-2 | TRBV27 | . | TGTGCCAGCAGCCCCAGTGAGGTTCTCAGCTACACCTTC | CASSPSEVLSYTF
. | TRBJ2-1 | TRBV29-1 | . | TGCAGCGTTCATGGCAACCACCTCAATGAGCAGTTCTTC | CSVHGNHLNEQFF
many | TRBJ2-7 | TRBV18 | . | TGTGCCAGCAGTCCGGACAGTACCTACGAGCAGTACTTC | CASSPDSTYEQYF
few | TRBJ2-4 | TRBV29-1 | TRBD2 | TGCAGCGTTGAACGGGTCTGGCGGGGGGTCTATGAGCAGTACTTC | CSVERVWRGVYEQYF
. | TRBJ1-2 | TRBV7-2 | TRBD1 | TGTGCCAGCAGCTTGGCCTTGAGGGGGCAGTCAGGTGGCTACACCTTC | CASSLALRGQSGGYTF
few | TRBJ2-5 | TRBV11-2 | TRBD1 | TGTGCCAGCAGCTCGTACCTCGACAGGGGTCGGGAGACCCAGTACTTC | CASSSYLDRGRETQYF
. | TRBJ2-1 | TRBV24-1 | . | TGTGCCACCAGTCCTTTAACCGGGGGTGAGCAGTTCTTC | CATSPLTGGEQFF
few | TRBJ2-6 | TRBV4-3 | . | TGCGCCAGCAGCCAAGACAGTCAGGCTGGGGCCAACGTCCTGACTTTC | CASSQDSQAGANVLTF
few | TRBJ2-3 | TRBV5-1 | TRBD1 | TGCGCCAGCAGCTTGGGACAGGGCACAGCAGATACGCAGTATTTT | CASSLGQGTADTQYF
. | TRBJ2-5 | TRBV4-3 | TRBD1 | TGCGCCAGCAGCCAATGTTCGGGACAGGGGAGGGAGACCCAGTACTTC | CASSQCSGQGRETQYF
. | TRBJ2-2 | TRBV6-6 | TRBD1 | TGTGCCAGCAGGACTGGACAGGGGATCACCGGGGAGCTGTTTTTT | CASRTGQGITGELFF
. | TRBJ2-1 | TRBV29-1 | . | TGCAGCGGCTTAGACCCTCGACAGGCAAAGGGCTCCTACAATGAGCAGTTCTTC | CSGLDPRQAKGSYNEQFF
. | TRBJ2-1 | TRBV20-1 | TRBD1 | TGCAGTGCTAGACTCAGGGGGCGTTCATACAATGAGCAGTTCTTC | CSARLRGRSYNEQFF
. | TRBJ1-2 | TRBV7-2 | . | TGTGCCAGCAGCCGCCCCGGTGGTGGCTACACCTTC | CASSRPGGGYTF
. | TRBJ1-5 | TRBV20-1 | . | TGCAGTGCGACCCGACAGAGCAATCAGCCCCAGCATTTT | CSATRQSNQPQHF
. | TRBJ2-3 | TRBV5-1 | TRBD1 | TGCGCCAGCAGCTGGGGACAGGGTTATAGCACAGATACGCAGTATTTT | CASSWGQGYSTDTQYF
. | TRBJ2-6 | TRBV11-2 | TRBD1 | TGTGCCAGCAGCTTAGGACAGGGGGTCGCCGGGGCCAACGTCCTGACTTTC | CASSLGQGVAGANVLTF
. | TRBJ2-4 | TRBV6-5 | . | TGTGCCAGCAGCTCACGGCCGGGAAACATTCAGTACTTC | CASSSRPGNIQYF
. | TRBJ2-7 | TRBV3-1 | . | TGTGCCAGCAGCCAATTCCCGACTGGATCCTACGAGCAGTACTTC | CASSQFPTGSYEQYF
. | TRBJ2-5 | TRBV5-5 | TRBD1 | TGTGCCAGCAGCTTGTATGCAGGGGGACAAGAGACCCAGTACTTC | CASSLYAGGQETQYF
. | TRBJ1-2 | TRBV6-5 | TRBD1 | TGTGCCAGCAGTTACGACAGGGGAGTTGCCTACACCTTC | CASSYDRGVAYTF
few | TRBJ1-2 | TRBV20-1 | TRBD1 | TGCAGTGCTAGGGGACAGGGGGCGGAAGGCTACACCTTC | CSARGQGAEGYTF
. | TRBJ2-5 | TRBV6-5 | . | TGTGCCAGCAGTGACGACGGGCGGGGGACCCAGTACTTC | CASSDDGRGTQYF
. | TRBJ2-7 | TRBV18 | . | TGTGCCAGCTCACCAGGAAGGGGGACCACCTACGAGCAGTACTTC | CASSPGRGTTYEQYF
few | TRBJ2-4 | TRBV5-1 | TRBD1 | TGCGCCAGCAGCTTGGGAAATTTGGGACAGGGTGTTAACATTCAGTACTTC | CASSLGNLGQGVNIQYF
. | TRBJ1-6 | TRBV27 | . | TGTGCCAGCAGTTTATCCCCCAGTCTCGTAGATTCACCCCTCCACTTT | CASSLSPSLVDSPLHF
. | TRBJ2-4 | TRBV5-6 | . | TGTGCCAGCAGTCCAGCCTGGGGATATCCACACACGGGCGGAAACATTCAGTACTTC | CASSPAWGYPHTGGNIQYF
. | TRBJ2-5 | TRBV5-1 | . | TGCGCCAGCAGCTTGGACGGGCTCCAAGAGACCCAGTACTTC | CASSLDGLQETQYF
few | TRBJ2-1 | TRBV27 | . | TGTGCCAGCAGTCGGGGACGGGGGTTCAATGAGCAGTTCTTC | CASSRGRGFNEQFF
. | TRBJ2-5 | TRBV7-2 | . | TGTGCCAGCAGCGCAGAAGGGGGTCTCAAAGAGACCCAGTACTTC | CASSAEGGLKETQYF
. | TRBJ2-5 | TRBV20-1 | TRBD1 | TGCAGTGCTAGAGTCGGGGACAGGTACATAGAGACCCAGTACTTC | CSARVGDRYIETQYF
. | TRBJ2-1 | TRBV7-2 | TRBD1 | TGTGCCAGCAGCCGTCTCCGGGGACAGGGGTACAATGAGCAGTTCTTC | CASSRLRGQGYNEQFF
once | TRBJ2-7 | TRBV5-6 | TRBD1 | TGTGCCAGCAGCTTTGGGTTTGCAGGGGGAAGCTCCTACGAGCAGTACTTC | CASSFGFAGGSSYEQYF
. | TRBJ2-4 | TRBV2 | . | TGTGCCAGCCTCCAACAGGGCCTAGCCAAAAACATTCAGTACTTC | CASLQQGLAKNIQYF